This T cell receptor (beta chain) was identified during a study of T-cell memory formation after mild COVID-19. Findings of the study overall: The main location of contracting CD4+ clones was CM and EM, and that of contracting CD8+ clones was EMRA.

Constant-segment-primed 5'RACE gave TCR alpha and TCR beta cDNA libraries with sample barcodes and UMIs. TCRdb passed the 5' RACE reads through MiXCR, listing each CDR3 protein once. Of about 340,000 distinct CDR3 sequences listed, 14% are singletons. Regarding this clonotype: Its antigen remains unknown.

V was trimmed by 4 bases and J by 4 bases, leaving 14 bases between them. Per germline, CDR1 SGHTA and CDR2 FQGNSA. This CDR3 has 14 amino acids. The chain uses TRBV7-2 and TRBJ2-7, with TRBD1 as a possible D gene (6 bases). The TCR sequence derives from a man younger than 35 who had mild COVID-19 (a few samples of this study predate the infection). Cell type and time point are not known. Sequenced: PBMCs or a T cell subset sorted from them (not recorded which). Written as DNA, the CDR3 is TGTGCCAGCAGCTACGATCGACAGGATTACGAGCAGTACTTC. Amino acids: CASSYDRQDYEQYF. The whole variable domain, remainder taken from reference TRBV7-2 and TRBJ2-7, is GAGVSQSPSNKVTEKGKDVELRCDPISGHTALYWYRQSLGQGLEFLIYFQGNSAPDKSGLPSDRFSAERTGGSVSTLTIQRTQQEDSAVYLCASSYDRQDYEQYFGPGTRLTVT.